This T cell receptor beta chain appears in the sequencing data of a study of T cell repertoires in cytomegalovirus infection. Study information: TCR beta signatures that were public indicated CMV infection and matching HLA type.

A note on this clonotype: The antigen remains undetermined.

TCRdb re-called the reads through MiXCR, storing one row per CDR3 protein. The data hold about 570,000 distinct CDR3 sequences, with almost 40% observed a single time. Study-wide results and limits: CMV carriers with the relevant HLA were identified by cumulative public TCR beta family frequency. Predominance within the ex vivo response was attributable to HLA-C-restricted CMV-specific TCR beta clonotypes.

V was pared by 0 bases and J by 6 bases, with 14 bases between. The CDR3 sequence is 16 residues long. The rearrangement joins TRBV12-3 or TRBV12-4 to TRBJ2-2, with D maybe TRBD1 (6 bases). The source material was cultured PBMCs, sampled from culture after CMV antigen stimulation. The sequence was collected from a human donor in good health (CMV status not recorded). Some clones in this sample may be carry-over from other donors' samples. In DNA form, the CDR3 reads TGTGCCAGCAGTTTAGCGCTCCAGGGGTGGGCCGGGGAGCTGTTTTTT. Protein sequence: CASSLALQGWAGELFF.